Listed below are T cell receptor beta chains from one sample, sequenced in a study of blood T cell repertoires in COVID-19. Profiling relied on immunoSEQ multiplex PCR, and the TCRdb table lists in-frame clones only, not all of them. The sample consists of around 260,000 clones, 86% of them appearing once. Sequenced sample: peripheral blood. Receptor source: a man under 40 with active or convalescent COVID-19. CDR3s include the opening cysteine and the closing phenylalanine or tryptophan. Each record gives: CDR3 protein, CDR3 DNA, J gene, clone size, V gene, D gene. The D gene is left open where the match is weak. Clone size is stated in some rows and not others, as once, few, many or a class when expanded.

CDR3aa: CASSSLQGNYGYTF
CDR3nt: TGTGCCAGCAGTTCCCTACAGGGGAACTATGGCTACACCTTC
j_gene: TRBJ1-2
abundance: .
v_gene: TRBV27
d_gene: TRBD1

CDR3aa: CASSRGNTGVYTEAFF
CDR3nt: TGCGCCAGCAGCAGAGGTAACACCGGAGTCTACACTGAAGCTTTCTTT
j_gene: TRBJ1-1
abundance: few
v_gene: TRBV4-1
d_gene: .

CDR3aa: CASSLDRAAEAFF
CDR3nt: TGCGCCAGCAGCTTAGACAGAGCCGCTGAAGCTTTCTTT
j_gene: TRBJ1-1
abundance: .
v_gene: TRBV5-1
d_gene: .

CDR3aa: CASSPDRINSPLHF
CDR3nt: TGTGCCAGCTCACCGGACAGAATTAATTCACCCCTCCACTTT
j_gene: TRBJ1-6
abundance: .
v_gene: TRBV18
d_gene: .

CDR3aa: CASSPPGLAFDEQFF
CDR3nt: TGTGCCAGCTCACCACCGGGACTAGCGTTCGATGAGCAGTTCTTC
j_gene: TRBJ2-1
abundance: .
v_gene: TRBV18
d_gene: TRBD2

CDR3aa: CASSLVQGYEQYF
CDR3nt: TGTGCCAGCAGCTTAGTACAGGGCTACGAGCAGTACTTC
j_gene: TRBJ2-7
abundance: .
v_gene: TRBV13
d_gene: .

CDR3aa: CASSANPGLGMSDTQYF
CDR3nt: TGTGCCAGCAGCGCAAACCCGGGACTAGGTATGTCAGATACGCAGTATTTT
j_gene: TRBJ2-3
abundance: .
v_gene: TRBV13
d_gene: TRBD2

CDR3aa: CSVERVGTVNYGYTF
CDR3nt: TGCAGCGTTGAAAGGGTGGGGACAGTCAACTATGGCTACACCTTC
j_gene: TRBJ1-2
abundance: once
v_gene: TRBV29-1
d_gene: TRBD1

CDR3aa: CASSLEEGYTEAFF
CDR3nt: TGTGCCAGCAGCTTGGAGGAGGGGTACACTGAAGCTTTCTTT
j_gene: TRBJ1-1
abundance: .
v_gene: TRBV7-9
d_gene: .

CDR3aa: CASSQGQNNSPLHF
CDR3nt: TGTGCCAGCAGCCAGGGGCAGAATAATTCACCCCTCCACTTT
j_gene: TRBJ1-6
abundance: .
v_gene: TRBV3-1/TRBV3-2
d_gene: .

CDR3aa: CASSVVADTGELFF
CDR3nt: TGTGCCAGCAGCGTAGTGGCGGACACCGGGGAGCTGTTTTTT
j_gene: TRBJ2-2
abundance: .
v_gene: TRBV9
d_gene: .

CDR3aa: CASSLSGRNSPLHF
CDR3nt: TGTGCCAGCAGCTTATCAGGTCGGAATTCACCCCTCCACTTT
j_gene: TRBJ1-6
abundance: .
v_gene: TRBV7-8
d_gene: .

CDR3aa: CASSLGLGETDTQYF
CDR3nt: TGCGCCAGCAGCTTGGGTTTAGGGGAAACAGATACGCAGTATTTT
j_gene: TRBJ2-3
abundance: once
v_gene: TRBV5-1
d_gene: .

CDR3aa: CASSEQKLAGGPSYF
CDR3nt: TGCGCCAGCAGTGAGCAAAAACTAGCGGGGGGGCCATCGTACTTC
j_gene: TRBJ2-7
abundance: .
v_gene: TRBV10-2
d_gene: TRBD2

CDR3aa: CASTRQGGNTEAFF
CDR3nt: TGTGCCAGCACTAGACAGGGCGGGAACACTGAAGCTTTCTTT
j_gene: TRBJ1-1
abundance: .
v_gene: TRBV19
d_gene: TRBD1

CDR3aa: CASSELAGGYRTQYF
CDR3nt: TGTGCCAGCAGCGAGCTAGCGGGGGGATATCGTACGCAGTATTTT
j_gene: TRBJ2-3
abundance: .
v_gene: TRBV7-2
d_gene: TRBD2

CDR3aa: CASTTVTGNEQFF
CDR3nt: TGCGCCAGCACGACCGTTACGGGCAATGAGCAGTTCTTC
j_gene: TRBJ2-1
abundance: .
v_gene: TRBV5-1
d_gene: .

CDR3aa: CASSQEPTRGLSTDTQYF
CDR3nt: TGTGCCAGCAGCCAAGAACCAACGAGGGGACTAAGCACAGATACGCAGTATTTT
j_gene: TRBJ2-3
abundance: .
v_gene: TRBV3-1/TRBV3-2
d_gene: TRBD2

CDR3aa: CASSGDRGMNTEAFF
CDR3nt: TGTGCCAGCAGTGGGGACAGGGGCATGAACACTGAAGCTTTCTTT
j_gene: TRBJ1-1
abundance: .
v_gene: TRBV6-2/TRBV6-3
d_gene: TRBD1

CDR3aa: CASSPRGGSPYEQYF
CDR3nt: TGTGCCAGCAGCCCAAGGGGGGGTTCCCCCTACGAGCAGTACTTC
j_gene: TRBJ2-7
abundance: .
v_gene: TRBV7-2
d_gene: .

CDR3aa: CAWIARRGVLYGYTF
CDR3nt: TGTGCCTGGATCGCTCGGCGGGGAGTGCTCTATGGCTACACCTTC
j_gene: TRBJ1-2
abundance: .
v_gene: TRBV30
d_gene: .

CDR3aa: CASSPSLVGAYEQYF
CDR3nt: TGCGCCAGCAGCCCCTCACTAGTCGGAGCCTACGAGCAGTACTTC
j_gene: TRBJ2-7
abundance: .
v_gene: TRBV5-1
d_gene: .

CDR3aa: CASSMGTGSWELFF
CDR3nt: TGTGCCAGTAGTATGGGGACAGGTTCCTGGGAGCTGTTTTTT
j_gene: TRBJ2-2
abundance: .
v_gene: TRBV19
d_gene: TRBD1

CDR3aa: CASSPRPSGGSGEQYF
CDR3nt: TGTGCCAGTAGTCCCCGACCTAGCGGGGGGTCCGGCGAGCAGTACTTC
j_gene: TRBJ2-7
abundance: .
v_gene: TRBV19
d_gene: TRBD2

CDR3aa: CASSYRRTGGGLANYGYTF
CDR3nt: TGTGCCAGCAGTTACCGCCGGACAGGGGGCGGCCTCGCTAACTATGGCTACACCTTC
j_gene: TRBJ1-2
abundance: .
v_gene: TRBV6-2/TRBV6-3
d_gene: TRBD1

CDR3aa: CASTISPDTIYF
CDR3nt: TGTGCCAGTACCATCTCCCCGGACACCATATATTTT
j_gene: TRBJ1-3
abundance: .
v_gene: TRBV19
d_gene: .

CDR3aa: CASSFAEAGELFF
CDR3nt: TGTGCCAGCAGCTTCGCAGAGGCCGGGGAGCTGTTTTTT
j_gene: TRBJ2-2
abundance: .
v_gene: TRBV7-2
d_gene: .

CDR3aa: CASSFGGATYNEQFF
CDR3nt: TGTGCCAGCAGCTTCGGCGGGGCAACCTACAATGAGCAGTTCTTC
j_gene: TRBJ2-1
abundance: .
v_gene: TRBV5-6
d_gene: .

CDR3aa: CASSQDISGQDHGEQYF
CDR3nt: TGTGCCAGCAGCCAAGATATATCGGGACAGGATCACGGCGAGCAGTACTTC
j_gene: TRBJ2-7
abundance: once
v_gene: TRBV3-1/TRBV3-2
d_gene: TRBD1

CDR3aa: CASSQVRGNTIYF
CDR3nt: TGCGCCAGCAGCCAAGTGCGAGGAAACACCATATATTTT
j_gene: TRBJ1-3
abundance: .
v_gene: TRBV4-1
d_gene: .

CDR3aa: CASRPDSDYEQYF
CDR3nt: TGCGCCAGCAGGCCGGACAGCGACTACGAGCAGTACTTC
j_gene: TRBJ2-7
abundance: .
v_gene: TRBV5-1
d_gene: .

CDR3aa: CASSLGPSTGLFGNTIYF
CDR3nt: TGTGCCAGCAGCTTAGGTCCTTCTACAGGCCTATTTGGAAACACCATATATTTT
j_gene: TRBJ1-3
abundance: .
v_gene: TRBV13
d_gene: .

CDR3aa: CASSLAAGRNYGYTF
CDR3nt: TGTGCCAGCAGCTTAGCGGCAGGGAGGAACTATGGCTACACCTTC
j_gene: TRBJ1-2
abundance: .
v_gene: TRBV7-4
d_gene: .

CDR3aa: CATSRDLGGANTDTQYF
CDR3nt: TGTGCCACCAGCAGAGATCTCGGAGGGGCGAACACAGATACGCAGTATTTT
j_gene: TRBJ2-3
abundance: .
v_gene: TRBV15
d_gene: .

CDR3aa: CASSTPDRGLENEYF
CDR3nt: TGTGCCAGTAGTACCCCGGACAGGGGGCTGGAAAATGAGTACTTC
j_gene: TRBJ2-7
abundance: once
v_gene: TRBV19
d_gene: TRBD1

CDR3aa: CASSSPTGISGANVLTF
CDR3nt: TGTGCCAGCAGTTCTCCGACAGGGATCTCTGGGGCCAACGTCCTGACTTTC
j_gene: TRBJ2-6
abundance: .
v_gene: TRBV27
d_gene: TRBD1

CDR3aa: CASSHDRSVGFNYGYTF
CDR3nt: TGTGCCAGCAGTCACGACAGGTCGGTGGGGTTCAACTATGGCTACACCTTC
j_gene: TRBJ1-2
abundance: .
v_gene: TRBV6-6
d_gene: .

CDR3aa: CASVSEGGRSNYGYTF
CDR3nt: TGTGCCAGCGTATCAGAAGGGGGACGGTCGAACTATGGCTACACCTTC
j_gene: TRBJ1-2
abundance: .
v_gene: TRBV19
d_gene: .

CDR3aa: CASRNRAENTEAFF
CDR3nt: TGTGCCAGCAGAAACAGGGCCGAGAACACTGAAGCTTTCTTT
j_gene: TRBJ1-1
abundance: .
v_gene: TRBV3-1/TRBV3-2
d_gene: .

CDR3aa: CASSHRDTQDTQYF
CDR3nt: TGTGCCAGCAGTCACCGGGACACTCAAGATACGCAGTATTTT
j_gene: TRBJ2-3
abundance: .
v_gene: TRBV6-2/TRBV6-3
d_gene: .

CDR3aa: CASSQQLRVGAFF
CDR3nt: TGCGCCAGCAGCCAACAACTCAGGGTTGGAGCTTTCTTT
j_gene: TRBJ1-1
abundance: .
v_gene: TRBV4-1
d_gene: .

CDR3aa: CASSQDQSSGGADTQYF
CDR3nt: TGCGCCAGCAGCCAAGATCAGAGTAGCGGGGGGGCGGATACGCAGTATTTT
j_gene: TRBJ2-3
abundance: .
v_gene: TRBV4-3
d_gene: TRBD2

CDR3aa: CASRTGQGIVNTEAFF
CDR3nt: TGCGCCAGCAGAACGGGACAGGGAATCGTGAACACTGAAGCTTTCTTT
j_gene: TRBJ1-1
abundance: .
v_gene: TRBV5-1
d_gene: TRBD1

CDR3aa: CASSHEGLVSNEQFF
CDR3nt: TGCGCCAGCAGCCACGAGGGACTAGTTTCCAATGAGCAGTTCTTC
j_gene: TRBJ2-1
abundance: .
v_gene: TRBV4-3
d_gene: TRBD2

CDR3aa: CASSQEESDYSNQPQHF
CDR3nt: TGCGCCAGCAGCCAAGAGGAAAGCGATTATAGCAATCAGCCCCAGCATTTT
j_gene: TRBJ1-5
abundance: .
v_gene: TRBV4-1
d_gene: .

CDR3aa: CASSQEASAGGRYGYTF
CDR3nt: TGTGCCAGCAGCCAAGAGGCGTCCGCAGGGGGACGGTATGGCTACACCTTC
j_gene: TRBJ1-2
abundance: .
v_gene: TRBV4-2
d_gene: TRBD1

CDR3aa: CASSPPQGTEAFF
CDR3nt: TGTGCCAGCAGCCCACCGCAGGGAACTGAAGCTTTCTTT
j_gene: TRBJ1-1
abundance: .
v_gene: TRBV5-5
d_gene: .

CDR3aa: CAWSDTNTEAFF
CDR3nt: TGTGCCTGGAGTGATACAAACACTGAAGCTTTCTTT
j_gene: TRBJ1-1
abundance: .
v_gene: TRBV30
d_gene: .

CDR3aa: CASRPNRDSDEKLFF
CDR3nt: TGCGCCAGCAGGCCAAACCGGGATTCCGATGAAAAACTGTTTTTT
j_gene: TRBJ1-4
abundance: .
v_gene: TRBV4-3
d_gene: .

CDR3aa: CASSRATSNQPQHF
CDR3nt: TGTGCCAGCAGCAGAGCTACTAGCAATCAGCCCCAGCATTTT
j_gene: TRBJ1-5
abundance: .
v_gene: TRBV5-6
d_gene: .

CDR3aa: CASSLSDSQPQHF
CDR3nt: TGCGCCAGCAGCCTGAGCGATTCTCAGCCCCAGCATTTT
j_gene: TRBJ1-5
abundance: .
v_gene: TRBV4-1
d_gene: .

CDR3aa: CASSPQKTGTSNYEQYF
CDR3nt: TGTGCCAGCTCACCACAGAAGACTGGGACTTCCAACTACGAGCAGTACTTC
j_gene: TRBJ2-7
abundance: .
v_gene: TRBV18
d_gene: .

CDR3aa: CASSQQGFYNEQFF
CDR3nt: TGTGCCAGCAGCCAGCAGGGTTTCTACAATGAGCAGTTCTTC
j_gene: TRBJ2-1
abundance: .
v_gene: TRBV3-1/TRBV3-2
d_gene: .

CDR3aa: CASSTGLAGGGDTQYF
CDR3nt: TGTGCCAGCAGTACAGGACTAGCGGGGGGGGGAGATACGCAGTATTTT
j_gene: TRBJ2-3
abundance: .
v_gene: TRBV2
d_gene: TRBD2